These 2 T cell receptor beta chains were all obtained from the same sample, sequenced in a study of blood T cell repertoires in COVID-19. Produced via immunoSEQ multiplex PCR; TCRdb's table is partial and in-frame only. The profile covers about 190,000 clones, with around 82% appearing a single time and 4.5% to 6.5% taken by the ten largest. Sequences were obtained from PBMCs or T cells enriched from blood (not recorded which). The receptors originated from a woman aged 55 to 70 with acute COVID-19.

The V gene is TRBV19, the J gene TRBJ2-1; 7 bases line up with TRBD2. CDR1 LNHDA and CDR2 SQIVND come from the germline V gene (reference sequence). The CDR3 spans 12 residues. CDR3 coding DNA: TGTTGTACGATTAGCGGGTACAATGAGCAGTTCTTC. It translates to CCTISGYNEQFF. The complete variable domain, with remaining parts taken from reference TRBV19 and TRBJ2-1, reads DGGITQSPKYLFRKEGQNVTLSCEQNLNHDAMYWYRQDPGQGLRLIYYSQIVNDFQKGDIAEGYSVSREKKESFPLTVTSAQKNPTAFYLCCTISGYNEQFFGPGTRLTVL.

The V gene is TRBV5-6, the J gene TRBJ2-7; weak D call: TRBD1 (6 bases). The CDR3 sequence is 15 residues long. Germline V CDR1 and CDR2: SGHDT, YYEEEE. V gave up 3 bases and J gave up 2 bases, with 15 bases separating them. For the CDR3, the DNA is TGTGCCAGCAGCTCAACTAGGGGGTCCCCCTACGAGCAGTACTTC. Translation gives CASSSTRGSPYEQYF. Full variable domain (outside the CDR3, taken from reference TRBV5-6 and TRBJ2-7): DAGVTQSPTHLIKTRGQQVTLRCSPKSGHDTVSWYQQALGQGPQFIFQYYEEEERQRGNFPDRFSGHQFPNYSSELNVNALLLGDSALYLCASSSTRGSPYEQYFGPGTRLTVT.